The entry below gives a single T cell receptor beta chain sequence along with its context. The target antigen is unknown. This sample was taken from a study of shared clonotypes between healthy human individuals. Overall study results and limits: Estimated richness was generally greater in naive than memory subsets.

Clones were read by immunoSEQ multiplex PCR, and TCRdb kept only the in-frame ones, dropping some. The table has a few hundred thousand clones, more than 75% seen once. There are 17 residues in the CDR3. The V end lost 1 base, the J end lost 3 bases, and 19 bases lay between the germline ends. CDR1 and CDR2 (germline): KGHSH, LQKENI. The receptor comes from a man younger than 35 in good health. Specimen: memory CD8+ T cells sorted from blood. The subset here: CD45RO+ cells pooled with CCR7-negative TemRA cells. The chain has TRBV18 and TRBJ2-7; no firm D call. The CDR3 spells CASSPLEPTPKGYEQYF. CDR3 nucleotide sequence: TGTGCCAGCTCACCACTCGAACCGACGCCGAAGGGCTACGAGCAGTACTTC. Complete variable domain (other parts from reference TRBV18 and TRBJ2-7): NAGVMQNPRHLVRRRGQEARLRCSPMKGHSHVYWYRQLPEEGLKFMVYLQKENIIDESGMPKERFSAEFPKEGPSILRIQQVVRGDSAAYFCASSPLEPTPKGYEQYFGPGTRLTVT.